This T cell receptor beta chain comes out of a study of human T cells and chemical hapten exposure (dated by TCRdb to the early 2020s). About the study as a whole: For sensitization, 2% DPC in acetone was applied to a roughly 2 cm by roughly 2 cm area of upper inner arm skin. Patients additionally received weekly therapeutic DPC doses to the scalp throughout the approximately 22-week study period. Patch testing on the upper back used Finn chambers containing 0.01% DPC, with scoring done after 6 days according to International Contact Dermatitis Research Group standards. Most of the patients in the cohort were female, and the cohort covered alopecia areata with under or over 50% scalp involvement, alopecia totalis and alopecia universalis. Libraries were combined into a pool for sequencing, and differences in TCR yield between samples came mainly from small differences in library volumes within the pool. In alopecia patients, the study followed how the peripheral blood TCR repertoire changed in vivo over primary and secondary sensitization to diphenylcyclopropenone (DPC), a hapten. Patient blood was sampled pre-sensitization (week 0) and at 2, 6 and about 24 weeks after DPC sensitization. Twenty-nine alopecia patients gave blood for TCR sequencing at one to four time points (pre-sensitization, 2, 6 and 24 weeks).

Explained via the paper, the time point label denotes: patch test 3, about 24 weeks after DPC sensitization. What this sample's treatment or condition label stands for: therapeutic diphenylcyclopropenone sensitization with weekly scalp DPC. At every patch-test visit, the blood draw took place before the patch test was put on. Eligible patients were aged 18 to 70, diagnosed with alopecia, deemed suitable for DPC therapy, and excluded if pregnant. Unfractionated whole blood was collected in Tempus Blood RNA tubes, and total RNA was extracted from that blood. Trimming takes 4 bases off V and 4 bases off J; junction bases not matched to a gene: 7. From the germline V gene, CDR1 is SGHVS and CDR2 is FQNEAQ. The CDR3 numbers 15 residues from cysteine through phenylalanine. The kept DNA is CDR3 alone, 45 bases in frame from the first base. The protocol used for the library was RACE. Sequenced using a NextSeq 500. During library preparation, unique molecular identifiers were attached to individual cDNA molecules so that TCRs could be counted in a quantitative, reproducible way. For every blood RNA sample, sequencing covered both the TCR alpha and TCR beta chains. The published analysis was carried out like this. A median of around 100,000 TCRs per sample was observed, with a range of about 23,224 to 750,000. V, J and CDR3 annotation of the TCR reads was carried out using the Decombinator software suite. For PS versus PT1 abundance plots, all samples were subsampled to the same number of TCRs (28,000). TCRs were defined as expanded if absent before sensitization and observed at least eight times at the 2-week time point. TCRdb took the public reads, trimmed them with fastp at Q25, ran MiXCR for clone calling and kept in-frame beta chains. Each entry merges the rows of one CDR3 protein and shows their most common DNA and genes. TCRdb, rather than the study authors, made the V and J calls. The sample table lists around 85,000 distinct CDR3 sequences, over 10% of them with a count of one. The top ten clonotypes cover approximately 6% of the sample.

A few counts support this clonotype. The clone's antigen remains unknown. There are no base qualities to consult, and no much larger clone falls within one base. The study at large found these results: The number of PT1 expanded TCRs positively correlated with patch test score, significant at thresholds 8, 16 and 32 but not 4. After repeated subsampling, changes were observed in the strength of the expansion versus patch-test correlation and in the threshold at which the correlation became significant. The number of TCRs above 1 in 1000 frequency did not change with DPC sensitization; there was no evidence of global repertoire structure alterations. Because every patient had alopecia, a presumed autoimmune disease, the patients' immune response might differ from that of healthy individuals. Expanded TCRs formed significantly more large CDR3 similarity clusters than pre-sensitization or healthy control sets, consistent with antigen-driven responses.

The sequence came from a woman aged 50 to 60 with alopecia areata. Some clones in this sample may be carry-over from other donors' samples. This chain is built from TRBV7-8 and TRBJ1-5; 7 junctional bases match TRBD1. The sequenced sample was whole blood, obtained in connection with sensitization to the hapten diphenylcyclopropenone (DPC). The CDR3 sequence is CASSSRRGQNQPQHF. DNA sequence: TGTGCCAGCAGCTCAAGGAGGGGGCAGAATCAGCCCCAGCATTTT.